This T cell receptor (beta chain) was retrieved from a study of T cell responses to AZD1222 COVID-19 vaccine. Assay: immunoSEQ multiplex PCR; the TCRdb copy retains only in-frame clones and omits some. The table has 70,000 to 95,000 clones, almost 90% seen once. Germline V gene sequence: CDR1 MNHEY, CDR2 SMNVEV (reference sequence). This CDR3 is built from 14 residues. The J segment lost 4 bases and the V segment lost 2 bases, leaving 4 bases of the junction unmatched. V gene TRBV27 combines with J gene TRBJ2-7; 8 bases align to TRBD2. The sequenced sample was peripheral blood, obtained 28 days after the second AZD1222 dose. The clonotype comes from an adult who received the AZD1222 COVID-19 vaccine. CDR3 region: CASSLREGPYEQYF. The DNA of the CDR3 is TGTGCCAGCAGTTTACGGGAGGGCCCGTACGAGCAGTACTTC.